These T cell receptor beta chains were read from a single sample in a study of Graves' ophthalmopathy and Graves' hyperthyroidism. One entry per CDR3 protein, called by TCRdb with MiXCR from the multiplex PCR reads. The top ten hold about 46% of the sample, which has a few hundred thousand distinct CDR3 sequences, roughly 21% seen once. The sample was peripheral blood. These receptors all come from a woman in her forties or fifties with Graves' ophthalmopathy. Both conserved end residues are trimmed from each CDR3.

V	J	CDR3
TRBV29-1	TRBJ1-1	SVTRTMNTEAF
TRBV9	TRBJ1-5	ASSDGTVSNQPQH
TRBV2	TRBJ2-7	ASKSAGTYEQY
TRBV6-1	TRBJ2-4	ASSTASKNIQY
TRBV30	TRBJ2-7	AWSVPGLPYEQY
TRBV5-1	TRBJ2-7	ASSDRGGRLPYEQY
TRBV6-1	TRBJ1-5	ASSRTGGVNQPQH
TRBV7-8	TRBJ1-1	ASSTPGQVFNTEAF
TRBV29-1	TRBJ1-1	SVERTGGTEAF
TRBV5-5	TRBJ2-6	ASSFGTTAGANVLT
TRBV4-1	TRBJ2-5	ASSHNYRQPPETQY
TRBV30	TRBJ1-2	AWSVAGIGYGYT
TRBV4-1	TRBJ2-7	ASSQEFRTAYEQY
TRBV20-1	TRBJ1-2	SASSGSNYGYT
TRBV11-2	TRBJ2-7	ASSLPATGDEQY
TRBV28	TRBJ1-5	ASKRTADSQPQH
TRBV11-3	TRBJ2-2	ASSFKRGTGELF
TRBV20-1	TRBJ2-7	SATRDRGGQY
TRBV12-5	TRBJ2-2	ASGLVLGGMNTGELF
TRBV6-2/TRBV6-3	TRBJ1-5	ASSLISSYSNQPQH
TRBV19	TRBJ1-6	ASSILSYNSSLH
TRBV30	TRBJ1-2	AWEIVLNYGCT
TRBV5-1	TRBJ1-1	ASSSYLVNTEAF
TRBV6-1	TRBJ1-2	ASSGDDRGNGYT
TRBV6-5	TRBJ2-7	ASSYVLAGAPNEQY
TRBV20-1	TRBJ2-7	SARVSSGSFDEQY
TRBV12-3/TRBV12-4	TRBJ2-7	ASSFSLGAGEQY
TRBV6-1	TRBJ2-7	ASRELAGGYEQY
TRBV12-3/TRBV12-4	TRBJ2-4	ASRHGGAKNIQY
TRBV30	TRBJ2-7	AWSVRGGTDEQY
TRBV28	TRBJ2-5	ASSLQDAAETQY
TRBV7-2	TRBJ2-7	ASSVSPSYEQY
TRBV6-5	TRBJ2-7	ASSSRDREYQY
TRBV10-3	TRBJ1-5	ATRQVWNQPQH
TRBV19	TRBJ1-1	ASSMAGGNTEAF
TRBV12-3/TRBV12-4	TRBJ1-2	ASSFQGALGYGYT
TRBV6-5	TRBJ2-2	ASSYSIAVTGELF
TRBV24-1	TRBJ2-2	ATSLGPRGGELF
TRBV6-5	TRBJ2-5	ASSYAQETQY
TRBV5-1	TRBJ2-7	ASSVKDGTYEQY
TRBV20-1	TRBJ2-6	SATEKGPVSGANVLT
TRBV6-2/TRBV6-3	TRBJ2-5	ASSYTPRLAEDQETQY
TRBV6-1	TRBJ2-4	ASSDTGTGTDIQY
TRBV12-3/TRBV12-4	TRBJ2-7	ASRRDRGNVYEQY
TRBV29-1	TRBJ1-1	SGGGGGTEAF
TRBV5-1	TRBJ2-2	ASSFDPLGATGELF
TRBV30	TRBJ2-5	AWSARRETQY
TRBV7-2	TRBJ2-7	ASSPVSATTYEQY
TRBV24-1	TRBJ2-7	ATSDPISYEQY